The T cell receptor beta chain under discussion was sequenced for a study of CD8+ T cells in alopecia areata. RNA was isolated and reverse transcribed to cDNA, the sequencing template. The data were produced by immunoSEQ multiplex PCR, yet TCRdb's version contains in-frame clones alone and is incomplete. The sample comprises 100,000 to 150,000 clones, 58% of which are singletons, and 4.5% to 5.5% rests with the top ten. The count of this clone is one. The TCR comes from a human donor with alopecia areata. The sequences come from CD4+ T cells sorted from blood, collected at week 0.

The CDR3 spells CASSPPGTDEAFF. The DNA for the CDR3 is TGTGCCAGCAGCCCCCCGGGGACAGACGAAGCTTTCTTT. The rearrangement uses TRBV5-8 and TRBJ1-1, with TRBD1 matching over 7 bases. Germline CDR1 and CDR2: SGHTS and YDEGEE. V gave up 4 bases and J gave up 8 bases; unmatched junction bases: 8. The CDR3 spans 13 residues.